These 5 T cell receptor beta chains came from one sample sequenced in a study of spatial heterogeneity in lung cancer. TCRdb reanalysed the 5' RACE reads using MiXCR and keeps one entry per CDR3 protein. This sample carries 45,000 to 65,000 distinct CDR3 sequences, about 7.4% of them seen once, and the ten largest clones take around 38%. Regarding time point: blood at routine non-recurrence follow-up after resection. In each case, whole RNA from tumor, nontumor lung or frozen PBMC was sequenced unsorted. The starting material was PBMCs, obtained at follow-up. The receptor set was obtained from a female donor with early-stage non-small cell lung cancer.

This clonotype was found a few times. A much larger clone differs by one base, so this may be a read error. V and J are TRBV27 and TRBJ1-2; 8 bases map to TRBD1. V shed 6 bases and J 7 bases; nucleotides not matched to a gene: 7. Looked up from germline, CDR1 is MNHEY and CDR2 is SMNVEV (reference sequence). This CDR3 contains 13 residues. The CDR3 DNA sequence: TGTGCCAGCAGCCCAGGGGACAGGCCTGGCTACACCTTC. It specifies CASSPGDRPGYTF.

There are many counts of this clonotype. The chain carries TRBV19 and TRBJ1-1; the D gene is possibly TRBD1 (5 bases). Trimming stripped 9 bases from V and 1 base from J, with 12 bases between. The germline CDR1 and CDR2 sequences are LNHDA and SQIVND (reference sequence). This CDR3 has 13 amino acids. CDR3 DNA sequence: TGTGCCAGCACCCAGGGCCAGAACACTGAAGCTTTCTTT. It translates to CASTQGQNTEAFF.

This clonotype was seen many times. The chain employs TRBV9 and TRBJ1-5, with 10 bases matching TRBD1. The length of the CDR3 is 17 residues. Germline assignment: CDR1 SGDLS and CDR2 YYNGEE. The junction had 13 bases not matched to a gene; V was cut back by 9 bases and J by 1 base. CDR3 nucleotide sequence: TGTGCCACCCCAGACAGGGGGCAAGGAGGGAGCAATCAGCCCCAGCATTTT. Amino acid sequence: CATPDRGQGGSNQPQHF.

The J gene is TRBJ2-1, the V gene TRBV7-9; D possibly corresponds to TRBD1 (5 bases). The CDR3 is made up of 14 amino acids. The germline CDR1 and CDR2 sequences are SEHNR and FQNEAQ (reference sequence). Trimming pared 3 bases from V and 3 bases from J, leaving 9 bases between. The CDR3 DNA follows: TGTGCCAGCAGCTTCGGACATAACTACAATGAGCAGTTCTTC. Translation: CASSFGHNYNEQFF.

This clonotype was recorded many times. V and J are TRBV5-5 and TRBJ2-3, with D tentatively TRBD1 or TRBD2 (5 bases each). The germline CDR1 and CDR2 sequences are SGHKS and YYEKEE (reference sequence). Trimming removed 0 bases at V and 4 bases at J, with 9 bases between. CDR3 length equals 14 residues. DNA of the CDR3: TGTGCCAGCAGCTTGGTCAGGGACCCAGATACGCAGTATTTT. It is translated as CASSLVRDPDTQYF.